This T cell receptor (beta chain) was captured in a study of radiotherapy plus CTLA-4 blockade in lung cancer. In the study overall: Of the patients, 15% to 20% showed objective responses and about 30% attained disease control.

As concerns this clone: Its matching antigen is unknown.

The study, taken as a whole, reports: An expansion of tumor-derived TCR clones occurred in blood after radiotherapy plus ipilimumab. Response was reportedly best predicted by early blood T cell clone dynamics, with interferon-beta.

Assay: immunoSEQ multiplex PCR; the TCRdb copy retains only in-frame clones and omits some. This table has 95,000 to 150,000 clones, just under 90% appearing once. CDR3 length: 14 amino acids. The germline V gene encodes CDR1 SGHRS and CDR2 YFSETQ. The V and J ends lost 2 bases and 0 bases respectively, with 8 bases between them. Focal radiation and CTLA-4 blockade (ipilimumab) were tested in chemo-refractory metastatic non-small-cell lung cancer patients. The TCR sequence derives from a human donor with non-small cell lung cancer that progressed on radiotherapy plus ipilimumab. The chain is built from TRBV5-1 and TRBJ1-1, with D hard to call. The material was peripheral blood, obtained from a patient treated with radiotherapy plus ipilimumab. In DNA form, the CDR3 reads TGCGCCAGCAGCTTACAGCCTTTGAACACTGAAGCTTTCTTT. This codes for CASSLQPLNTEAFF. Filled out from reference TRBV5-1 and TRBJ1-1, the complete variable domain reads KAGVTQTPRYLIKTRGQQVTLSCSPISGHRSVSWYQQTPGQGLQFLFEYFSETQRNKGNFPGRFSGRQFSNSRSEMNVSTLELGDSALYLCASSLQPLNTEAFFGQGTRLTVV.